Listed here are 23 T cell receptor beta chains from one sample, sequenced in a study of cytomegalovirus exposure and HLA in healthy donors. The study ran its PCR with 60 Vbeta and 13 Jbeta primers. The assay was immunoSEQ multiplex PCR, and TCRdb's table has in-frame clones only and misses some. This sample has about 200,000 clones; 65% to 90% occur once, and the top ten carry approximately 2.4%. The sample comprised PBMCs. All receptors derive from a woman aged 50 to 65 in good health and CMV-seronegative.

This clone was counted a few times. The chain carries TRBV28 and TRBJ2-7; D remains unclear. V was cut by 6 bases and J by 6 bases, with 18 bases left in between. The germline V gene has CDR1 MDHEN and CDR2 SYDVKM. The CDR3 covers 14 residues. The CDR3 loop is CASRPAARKSEQYF. CDR3 nucleotides: TGTGCCAGCAGGCCGGCGGCCAGAAAAAGCGAGCAGTACTTC.

This clone was detected only once. The chain couples TRBV7-2 to TRBJ2-2; 7 nucleotides line up with TRBD1. Germline CDR1 is SGHTA and CDR2 is FQGNSA. The CDR3 consists of 15 residues. The V and J ends lost 5 bases and 3 bases, in that order; junction bases with no gene match: 6. The CDR3 sequence: CASSTGTVHTGELFF. As DNA, the CDR3 is TGTGCCAGCAGCACCGGGACAGTACACACCGGGGAGCTGTTTTTT.

The rearrangement joins TRBV4-2 to TRBJ2-1; 9 nucleotides match TRBD2. The CDR3 runs 15 residues. Germline V lookup: CDR1 LGHNA, CDR2 YNFKEQ. After removal of 2 bases from V and 4 bases from J, the junction contained 3 bases not matched to a gene. The CDR3 loop is CASSQRTSDYNEQFF. Here the CDR3 DNA reads TGTGCCAGCAGCCAAAGGACTAGCGATTACAATGAGCAGTTCTTC.

The rearrangement uses TRBV27 and TRBJ2-7; D is uncertain. Germline lookup yields CDR1 MNHEY and CDR2 SMNVEV (reference sequence). V was pared by 2 bases and J by 8 bases, with 16 bases between. The CDR3 runs to 14 residues. CDR3 in amino acids: CASSLDFRATKQYF. As DNA, the CDR3 is TGTGCCAGCAGTTTAGACTTTAGAGCTACGAAGCAGTACTTC.

The CDR3 protein is CASSLALAGGGGGTYEQYF. CDR3 DNA: TGTGCCAGCAGCTTAGCGCTAGCGGGAGGTGGGGGCGGGACCTACGAGCAGTACTTC. The rearrangement uses TRBV7-8 and TRBJ2-7; TRBD2 aligns across 11 bases. This CDR3 region has 19 residues. The germline V gene encodes CDR1 SGHVS and CDR2 FQNEAQ. V was clipped by 0 bases and J by 2 bases; unmatched bases: 12.

The rearrangement links TRBV5-4 to TRBJ2-1; D not resolved. Germline CDR1 SGHNT, CDR2 YYREEE (reference sequence). Trimming cost V 4 bases and J 6 bases, with 14 bases left between them. This CDR3 contains 14 residues. In DNA, the CDR3 is TGTGCCAGCAGCCCGGCGTCGGGTATCAATGAGCAGTTCTTC. This codes for CASSPASGINEQFF.

The chain combines TRBV6-5 with TRBJ1-5; D gene ambiguous. Looked up from germline, CDR1 is MNHEY and CDR2 is SVGAGI. Trimming shortened V by 8 bases and J by 2 bases, and 10 bases separated the two germline ends. The CDR3 is made up of 13 amino acids. The CDR3: CASAWRGNQPQHF. CDR3 in DNA: TGTGCCAGCGCGTGGAGGGGCAATCAGCCCCAGCATTTT.

The rearrangement joins TRBV5-1 to TRBJ1-4; D is uncertain. The V end lost 4 bases, the J end lost 3 bases, and 10 bases lay between the germline ends. The CDR3 runs 14 residues. In germline, CDR1 is SGHRS, CDR2 YFSETQ. The CDR3 reads CASSGSGANEKLFF. CDR3 coding DNA: TGCGCCAGCAGCGGTTCAGGCGCTAATGAAAAACTGTTTTTT.

In this sample, this clone turned up once. V usage is TRBV6-5 and J usage is TRBJ2-7, with D perhaps being TRBD1 or TRBD2 (6 bases each). V lost 10 bases and J lost 4, with 14 bases in between. CDR1 and CDR2 (germline): MNHEY, SVGAGI. CDR3 length: 12 amino acids. This CDR3 is CATRGGLYEQYF. The CDR3 DNA reads TGTGCCACCAGGGGAGGCTTATACGAGCAGTACTTC.

The V call is TRBV5-1, the J call TRBJ2-2; TRBD1 matches at 8 bases. V dropped 5 bases and J dropped 4; count of bases not matched to a gene: 7. The CDR3 is made up of 15 amino acids. Germline CDR1 is SGHRS and CDR2 is YFSETQ. CDR3 residues: CASSNRDRTTGELFF. CDR3 bases: TGCGCCAGCAGTAACCGGGACAGGACCACCGGGGAGCTGTTTTTT.

This chain links TRBV6-1 with TRBJ1-1, with a weak D call TRBD1 (5 bases). The CDR3 contains 13 residues. Between the trimmed V and J ends, which lost 6 bases and 1 base, there was a span of 9 bases. Germline values: CDR1 MNHNS, CDR2 SASEGT. The CDR3 loop reads CASRVQGNTEAFF. DNA of the CDR3: TGTGCCAGCAGGGTCCAGGGGAACACTGAAGCTTTCTTT.

The DNA of the CDR3 is TGCGCCAGCAGCCTGGCCCGGACTAGTCGCACCGGGGAGCTGTTTTTT. Translating it yields CASSLARTSRTGELFF. The chain couples TRBV5-1 to TRBJ2-2; TRBD2 matches 7 bases. The germline V gene encodes CDR1 SGHRS and CDR2 YFSETQ. Unmatched junction bases numbered 10, after V lost 4 bases and J lost 4 bases. CDR3 length equals 16 residues.

V is TRBV4-1 and J is TRBJ1-2; no definite D call. This CDR3 is built from 15 residues. Trimming stripped 2 bases from V and 0 bases from J, with 10 bases between. Germline V gives CDR1 MGHRA, CDR2 YSYEKL. As DNA, the CDR3 is TGCGCCAGCAGCCAACCCTCCAGTGCTAACTATGGCTACACCTTC. It encodes CASSQPSSANYGYTF.

The chain combines TRBV28 with TRBJ2-1; 9 bases align to TRBD1. J gave up 2 bases and V 2 bases, and 4 bases lay outside the gene matches. In germline, CDR1 is MDHEN, CDR2 SYDVKM. The CDR3 runs to 16 residues. The CDR3: CASSLAGTGTYNEQFF. CDR3 coding DNA: TGTGCCAGCAGTTTAGCCGGGACAGGGACCTACAATGAGCAGTTCTTC.

The rearrangement uses TRBV29-1 and TRBJ1-1; no clear D gene. The V gene lost 4 bases and the J gene lost 0 bases, with 15 bases spanning the gap. This CDR3 comprises 15 residues. CDR1 SQVTM and CDR2 ANQGSEA come from the germline V gene. CDR3 in amino acids: CSVGPEVAVNTEAFF. The CDR3 nucleotides are TGCAGCGTTGGTCCCGAGGTGGCGGTGAACACTGAAGCTTTCTTT.

The chain carries TRBV5-1 and TRBJ2-1; 7 positions match TRBD2. Trimming at V came to 2 bases and at J to 0 bases, leaving 2 bases not matched to a gene. The CDR3 has 15 residues. Germline V lookup: CDR1 SGHRS, CDR2 YFSETQ. In DNA, the CDR3 is TGCGCCAGCAGCTTAGCGGGGAACTCCTACAATGAGCAGTTCTTC. Translation gives CASSLAGNSYNEQFF.

This chain connects TRBV27 to TRBJ2-7; the match to TRBD2 covers 9 bases. Germline CDR1 MNHEY, CDR2 SMNVEV (reference sequence). This CDR3 spans 15 amino acids. V lost 4 bases, J lost 0 bases, and 4 bases stayed unmatched. The CDR3 DNA is TGTGCCAGCAGTTGGGGCGGGAGGGCCTCCTACGAGCAGTACTTC. This gives the protein CASSWGGRASYEQYF.

The chain links TRBV2 to TRBJ1-5, with TRBD1 as a possible D gene (6 bases). The ends were cut back, 2 bases at V and 4 bases at J, with 9 bases in the middle. Germline CDR1 SNHLY, CDR2 FYNNEI. CDR3 length: 14 residues. The CDR3 reads CASSEWGLNQPQHF. CDR3 nucleotide sequence: TGTGCCAGCAGTGAATGGGGGCTGAATCAGCCCCAGCATTTT. Combining the CDR3 with reference TRBV2 and TRBJ1-5 gives the whole variable domain EPEVTQTPSHQVTQMGQEVILRCVPISNHLYFYWYRQILGQKVEFLVSFYNNEISEKSEIFDDQFSVERPDGSNFTLKIRSTKLEDSAMYFCASSEWGLNQPQHFGDGTRLSIL.

This sequence joins TRBV10-3 and TRBJ2-7, with 10 bases aligning to TRBD1. J lost 6 bases, V lost 11 bases, and 4 bases had no gene match. CDR1 ENHRY and CDR2 SYGVKD come from the germline V gene. The length of the CDR3 is 11 residues. The CDR3 nucleotides are TGTGCCTCCGGGACAGGGGTCGAGCAGTACTTC. Its translation is CASGTGVEQYF.

This rearrangement joins TRBV6-1 to TRBJ1-1, with D possibly being TRBD1 (5 bases). The CDR3 loop spans 15 amino acids. V was clipped by 6 bases and J by 0 bases, with 14 bases between them. Per germline, CDR1 MNHNS and CDR2 SASEGT. The CDR3 nucleotides read TGTGCCAGCAGCCTATGGGGGGGGTTGAACACTGAAGCTTTCTTT. Its protein product is CASSLWGGLNTEAFF.

This clone is a singleton in its sample. The rearrangement joins TRBV10-2 to TRBJ2-7; tentatively, D is TRBD1 (5 bases). Germline CDR1 WSHSY, CDR2 SAAADI. The CDR3 is made up of 11 amino acids. The V and J ends lost 10 bases and 3 bases respectively, with 10 bases between them. CDR3 protein: CATTGHYEQYF. As DNA, the CDR3 is TGCGCCACCACCGGACACTACGAGCAGTACTTC.

The rearrangement joins TRBV6-1 to TRBJ1-1; TRBD1 aligns across 9 bases. The CDR3 loop spans 15 amino acids. Losses at the gene ends were 6 bases for V and 7 bases for J; bases not matched to a gene: 12. Per germline, CDR1 MNHNS and CDR2 SASEGT. CDR3 nucleotides: TGTGCCAGCAGCCTCTCGGACAGGGGACTTAATGAAGCTTTCTTT. This gives the protein CASSLSDRGLNEAFF.

V usage is TRBV11-2 and J usage is TRBJ2-1; D gene ambiguous. V shed 0 bases and J shed 1 base, with 13 bases lying between them. Germline V gene sequence: CDR1 SGHAT, CDR2 FQNNGV. There are 17 residues in the CDR3. The CDR3 protein is CASSLDPVSRSYNEQFF. CDR3 in DNA: TGTGCCAGCAGCTTAGATCCGGTTAGTCGGTCCTACAATGAGCAGTTCTTC.